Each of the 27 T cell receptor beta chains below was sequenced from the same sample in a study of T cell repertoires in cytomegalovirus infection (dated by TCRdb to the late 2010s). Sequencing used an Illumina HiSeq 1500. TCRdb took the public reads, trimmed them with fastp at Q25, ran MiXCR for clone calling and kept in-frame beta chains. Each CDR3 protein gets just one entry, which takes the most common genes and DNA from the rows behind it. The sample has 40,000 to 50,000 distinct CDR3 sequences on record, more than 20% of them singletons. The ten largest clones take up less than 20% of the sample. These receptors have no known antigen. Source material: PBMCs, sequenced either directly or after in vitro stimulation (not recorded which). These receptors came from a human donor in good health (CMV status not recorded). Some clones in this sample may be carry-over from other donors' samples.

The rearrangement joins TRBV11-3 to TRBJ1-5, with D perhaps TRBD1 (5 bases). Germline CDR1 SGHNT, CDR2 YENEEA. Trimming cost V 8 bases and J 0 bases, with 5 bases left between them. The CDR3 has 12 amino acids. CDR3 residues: CASGGSNQPQHF. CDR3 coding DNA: TGTGCCAGCGGGGGTAGCAATCAGCCCCAGCATTTT.

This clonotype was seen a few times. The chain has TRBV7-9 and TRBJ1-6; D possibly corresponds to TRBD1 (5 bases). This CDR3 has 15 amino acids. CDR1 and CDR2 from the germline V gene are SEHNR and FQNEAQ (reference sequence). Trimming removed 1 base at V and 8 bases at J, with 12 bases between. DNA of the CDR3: TGTGCCAGCAGCTTAGTGCTGCAGGGCGATTCACCCCTCCACTTT. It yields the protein CASSLVLQGDSPLHF. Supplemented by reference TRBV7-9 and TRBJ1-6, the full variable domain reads DTGVSQNPRHKITKRGQNVTFRCDPISEHNRLYWYRQTLGQGPEFLTYFQNEAQLEKSRLLSDRFSAERPKGSFSTLEIQRTEQGDSAMYLCASSLVLQGDSPLHFGNGTRLTVT.

CDR3 residues: CASRALGSLSGNTIYF. CDR3 nucleotides: TGTGCCAGCAGGGCCCTGGGCAGCCTCTCTGGAAACACCATATATTTT. The chain employs TRBV6-2 or TRBV6-3 and TRBJ1-3; D is undetermined. The V end lost 6 bases, the J end lost 0 bases, and 15 bases lay between the germline ends. Germline V gene lookup returns CDR1 MNHEY and CDR2 SVGEGT. The CDR3 totals 16 residues.

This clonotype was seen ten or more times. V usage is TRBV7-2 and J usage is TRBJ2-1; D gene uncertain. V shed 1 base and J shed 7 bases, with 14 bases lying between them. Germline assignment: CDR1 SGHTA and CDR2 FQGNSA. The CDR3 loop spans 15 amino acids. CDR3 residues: CASSLVGRISNEQFF. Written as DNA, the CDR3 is TGTGCCAGCAGCTTAGTTGGACGGATCTCAAATGAGCAGTTCTTC.

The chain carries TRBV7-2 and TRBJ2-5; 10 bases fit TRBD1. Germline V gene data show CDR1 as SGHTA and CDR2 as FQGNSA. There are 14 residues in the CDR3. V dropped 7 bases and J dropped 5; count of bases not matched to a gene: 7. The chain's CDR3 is CASTRDRGWETQYF. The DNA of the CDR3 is TGTGCCAGCACCCGGGACAGGGGTTGGGAGACCCAGTACTTC.

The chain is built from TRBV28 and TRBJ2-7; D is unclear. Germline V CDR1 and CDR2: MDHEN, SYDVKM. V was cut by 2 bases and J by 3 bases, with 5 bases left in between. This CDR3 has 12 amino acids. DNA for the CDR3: TGTGCCAGCAGTTTACCAGGCTACGAGCAGTACTTC. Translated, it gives CASSLPGYEQYF.

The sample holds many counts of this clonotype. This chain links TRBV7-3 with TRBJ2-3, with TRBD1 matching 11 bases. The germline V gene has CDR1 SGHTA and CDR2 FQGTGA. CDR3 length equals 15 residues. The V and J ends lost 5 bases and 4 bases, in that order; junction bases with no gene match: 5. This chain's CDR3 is CASSPGQGVSDTQYF. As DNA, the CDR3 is TGTGCCAGCAGCCCGGGACAGGGGGTCTCAGATACGCAGTATTTT. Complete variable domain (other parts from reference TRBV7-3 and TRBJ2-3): GAGVSQTPSNKVTEKGKYVELRCDPISGHTALYWYRQSLGQGPEFLIYFQGTGAADDSGLPNDRFFAVRPEGSVSTLKIQRTERGDSAVYLCASSPGQGVSDTQYFGPGTRLTVL.

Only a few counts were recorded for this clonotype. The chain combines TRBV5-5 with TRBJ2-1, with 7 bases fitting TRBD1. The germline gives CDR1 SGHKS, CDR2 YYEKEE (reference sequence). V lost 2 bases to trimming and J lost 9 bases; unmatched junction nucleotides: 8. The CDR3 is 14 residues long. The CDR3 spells CASSLETGFGEQFF. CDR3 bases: TGTGCCAGCAGCTTAGAGACAGGGTTCGGTGAGCAGTTCTTC.

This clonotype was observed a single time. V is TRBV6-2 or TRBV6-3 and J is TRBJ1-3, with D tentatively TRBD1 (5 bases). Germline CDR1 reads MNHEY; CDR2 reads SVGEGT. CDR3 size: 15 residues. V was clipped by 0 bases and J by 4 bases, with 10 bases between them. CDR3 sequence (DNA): TGTGCCAGCAGTTACTCTCGACAGCTCGGAAACACCATATATTTT. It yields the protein CASSYSRQLGNTIYF.

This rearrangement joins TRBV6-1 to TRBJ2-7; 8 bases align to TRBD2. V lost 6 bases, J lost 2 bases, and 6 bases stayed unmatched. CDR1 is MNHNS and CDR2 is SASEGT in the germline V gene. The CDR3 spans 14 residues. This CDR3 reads CASRTSAYPYEQYF. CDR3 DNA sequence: TGTGCCAGCAGGACTAGCGCCTATCCCTACGAGCAGTACTTC.

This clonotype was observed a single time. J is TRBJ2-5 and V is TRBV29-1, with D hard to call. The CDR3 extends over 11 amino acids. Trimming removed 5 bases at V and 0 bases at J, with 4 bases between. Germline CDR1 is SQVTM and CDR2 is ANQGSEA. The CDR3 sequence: CSVFDQETQYF. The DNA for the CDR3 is TGCAGCGTTTTCGACCAAGAGACCCAGTACTTC.

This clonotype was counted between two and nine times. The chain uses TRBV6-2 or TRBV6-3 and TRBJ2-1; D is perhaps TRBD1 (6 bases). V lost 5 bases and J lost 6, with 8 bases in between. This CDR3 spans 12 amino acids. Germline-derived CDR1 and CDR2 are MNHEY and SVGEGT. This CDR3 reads CASSPGVNEQFF. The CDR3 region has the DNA TGTGCCAGCAGTCCAGGGGTCAATGAGCAGTTCTTC.

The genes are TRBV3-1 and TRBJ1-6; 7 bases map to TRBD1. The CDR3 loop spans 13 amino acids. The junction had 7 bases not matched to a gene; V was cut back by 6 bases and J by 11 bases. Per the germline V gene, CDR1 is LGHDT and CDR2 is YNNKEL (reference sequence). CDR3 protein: CASSPTGMTPLHF. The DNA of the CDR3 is TGTGCCAGCAGTCCGACAGGGATGACACCCCTCCACTTT.

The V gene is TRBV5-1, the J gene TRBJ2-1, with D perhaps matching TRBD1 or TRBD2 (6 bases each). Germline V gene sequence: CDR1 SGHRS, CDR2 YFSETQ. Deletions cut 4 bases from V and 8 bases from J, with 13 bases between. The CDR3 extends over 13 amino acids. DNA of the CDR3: TGCGCCAGCAGCCTCGGAGGGGGTTATGAGCAGTTCTTC. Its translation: CASSLGGGYEQFF. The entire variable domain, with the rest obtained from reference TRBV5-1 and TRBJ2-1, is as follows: KAGVTQTPRYLIKTRGQQVTLSCSPISGHRSVSWYQQTPGQGLQFLFEYFSETQRNKGNFPGRFSGRQFSNSRSEMNVSTLELGDSALYLCASSLGGGYEQFFGPGTRLTVL.

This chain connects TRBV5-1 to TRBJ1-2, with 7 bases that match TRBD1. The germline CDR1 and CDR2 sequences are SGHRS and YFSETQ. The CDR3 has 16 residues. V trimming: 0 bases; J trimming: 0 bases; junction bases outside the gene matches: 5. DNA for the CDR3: TGCGCCAGCAGCTTGGTCGGAGGGGGCGCTAACTATGGCTACACCTTC. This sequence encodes CASSLVGGGANYGYTF.

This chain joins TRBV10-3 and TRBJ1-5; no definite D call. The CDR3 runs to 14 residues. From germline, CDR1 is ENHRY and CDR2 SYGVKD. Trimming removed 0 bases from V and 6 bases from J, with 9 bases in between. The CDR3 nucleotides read TGTGCCATCAGTGAGTCCTTGTACAGTCAGCCCCAGCATTTT. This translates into CAISESLYSQPQHF.

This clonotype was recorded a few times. The CDR3: CASRPRGGAYNEQFF. The DNA of the CDR3 is TGTGCCAGCAGACCAAGGGGGGGCGCCTACAATGAGCAGTTCTTC. The genes are TRBV11-2 and TRBJ2-1; D perhaps matches TRBD2 (7 bases). The CDR3 has 15 amino acids. Germline V gene data show CDR1 as SGHAT and CDR2 as FQNNGV. The V end was cut by 6 bases, the J end by 2 bases, with 14 bases between.

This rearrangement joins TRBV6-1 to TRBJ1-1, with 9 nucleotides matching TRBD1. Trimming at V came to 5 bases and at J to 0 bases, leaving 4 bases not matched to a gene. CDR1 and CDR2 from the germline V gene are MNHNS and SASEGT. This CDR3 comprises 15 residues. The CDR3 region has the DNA TGTGCCAGCAGTTCTACAGGGGGCATGAACACTGAAGCTTTCTTT. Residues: CASSSTGGMNTEAFF.

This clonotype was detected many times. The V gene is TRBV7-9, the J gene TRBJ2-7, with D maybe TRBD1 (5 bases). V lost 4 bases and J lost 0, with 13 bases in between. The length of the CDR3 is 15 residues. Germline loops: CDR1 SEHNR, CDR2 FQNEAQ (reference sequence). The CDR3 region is CASSSTTVASYEQYF. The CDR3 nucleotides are TGTGCCAGCAGCTCGACGACAGTCGCCTCCTACGAGCAGTACTTC.

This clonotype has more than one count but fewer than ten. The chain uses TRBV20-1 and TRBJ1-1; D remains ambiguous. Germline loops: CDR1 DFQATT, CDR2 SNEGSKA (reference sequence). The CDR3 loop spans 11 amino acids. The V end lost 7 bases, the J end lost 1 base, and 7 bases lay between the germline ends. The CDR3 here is CSGVQNTEAFF. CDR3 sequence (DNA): TGCAGTGGCGTACAGAACACTGAAGCTTTCTTT.

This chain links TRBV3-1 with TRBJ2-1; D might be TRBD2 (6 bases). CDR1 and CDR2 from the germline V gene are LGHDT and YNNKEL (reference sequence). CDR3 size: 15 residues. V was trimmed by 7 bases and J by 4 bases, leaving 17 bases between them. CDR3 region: CASTVSGITYNEQFF. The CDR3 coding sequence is TGTGCCAGCACCGTTAGCGGAATAACGTACAATGAGCAGTTCTTC.

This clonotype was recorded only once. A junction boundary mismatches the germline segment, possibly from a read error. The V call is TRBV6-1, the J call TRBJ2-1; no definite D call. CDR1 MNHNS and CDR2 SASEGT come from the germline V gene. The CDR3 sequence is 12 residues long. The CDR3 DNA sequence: TGTGCCAGCATTGAAGTGGTCAATGAGCAGTTCTTC. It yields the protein CASIEVVNEQFF.

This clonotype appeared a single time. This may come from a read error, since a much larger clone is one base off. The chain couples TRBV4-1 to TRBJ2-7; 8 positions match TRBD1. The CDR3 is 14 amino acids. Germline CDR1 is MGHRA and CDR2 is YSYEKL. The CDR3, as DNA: TGCACCAGCAGCCAAGGACAGGGACGCTACGAGCAGTACTTC. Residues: CTSSQGQGRYEQYF.

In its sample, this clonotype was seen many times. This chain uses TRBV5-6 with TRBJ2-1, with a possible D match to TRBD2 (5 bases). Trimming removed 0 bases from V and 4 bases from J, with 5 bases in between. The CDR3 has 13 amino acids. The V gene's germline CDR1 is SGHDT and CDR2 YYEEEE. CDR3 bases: TGTGCCAGCAGCTTGGGACTATACAATGAGCAGTTCTTC. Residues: CASSLGLYNEQFF.

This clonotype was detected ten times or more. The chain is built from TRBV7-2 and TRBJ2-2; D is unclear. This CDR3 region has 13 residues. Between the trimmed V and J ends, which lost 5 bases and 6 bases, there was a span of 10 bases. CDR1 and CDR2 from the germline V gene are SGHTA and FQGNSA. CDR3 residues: CASSTRKAGELFF. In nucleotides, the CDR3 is TGTGCCAGCAGCACACGGAAGGCCGGGGAGCTGTTTTTT.

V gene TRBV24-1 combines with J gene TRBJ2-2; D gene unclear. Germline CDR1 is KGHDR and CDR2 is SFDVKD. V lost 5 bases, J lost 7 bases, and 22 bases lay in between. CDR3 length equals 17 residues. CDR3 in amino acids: CATSASDSPVGFGELFF. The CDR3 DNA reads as TGTGCCACCAGTGCCTCAGACTCCCCGGTGGGATTCGGGGAGCTGTTTTTT.

The CDR3 DNA reads as TGTGCCAGCAGCCGATACAGGGTGCCCTCTGGGGCCAACGTCCTGACTTTC. Protein sequence: CASSRYRVPSGANVLTF. The J gene is TRBJ2-6, the V gene TRBV14, with D maybe TRBD1 (6 bases). Germline values: CDR1 SGHDN, CDR2 FVKESK. Deletions cut 4 bases from V and 0 bases from J, with 13 bases between. The CDR3 has 17 amino acids.